Following are 14 T cell receptor beta chains from one sample sequenced in a study of blood T cell repertoires in COVID-19. Sequencing used immunoSEQ multiplex PCR; TCRdb keeps in-frame clones, though not all of them. The table has 210,000 or so clones, 70% to 85% seen once. Source material: PBMCs or T cells enriched from blood (not recorded which). All receptors derive from a man aged 55 to 70 who had recovered from COVID-19.

V gene TRBV27 combines with J gene TRBJ2-3; maybe TRBD2 (6 bases). The V end lost 6 bases, the J end lost 7 bases, and 11 bases lay between the germline ends. Germline lookup yields CDR1 MNHEY and CDR2 SMNVEV (reference sequence). The CDR3 consists of 12 residues. The CDR3 region has the DNA TGTGCCAGCAGGGATCTAGCGTATACGCAGTATTTT. It codes for CASRDLAYTQYF.

This chain connects TRBV6-5 to TRBJ1-1; D is unclear. V was cut by 4 bases and J by 8 bases, with 11 bases left in between. CDR3 length: 12 amino acids. CDR1 and CDR2 from the germline V gene are MNHEY and SVGAGI. The CDR3 DNA follows: TGTGCCAGCAGTTCCTCCCGCCGGGAAGCTTTCTTT. It translates to CASSSSRREAFF.

The chain recombines TRBV4-2 with TRBJ1-1, with D tentatively TRBD1 (5 bases). V was cut by 0 bases and J by 1 base, with 9 bases left in between. The CDR3 runs to 15 residues. The germline V gene encodes CDR1 LGHNA and CDR2 YNFKEQ. The CDR3 sequence is CASSQDGQSNTEAFF. CDR3 in DNA: TGTGCCAGCAGCCAAGATGGACAATCGAACACTGAAGCTTTCTTT.

This clone was recorded a few times. This chain joins TRBV4-2 and TRBJ2-7; TRBD2 matches at 14 bases. Germline V gene sequence: CDR1 LGHNA, CDR2 YNFKEQ. Unmatched junction bases numbered 8, after V lost 4 bases and J lost 0 bases. The CDR3 contains 18 residues. CDR3 loop: CASSLWTSGGHNSYEQYF. For the CDR3, the DNA is TGTGCCAGCAGCCTATGGACTAGCGGGGGGCACAACTCCTACGAGCAGTACTTC.

This chain links TRBV6-5 with TRBJ2-3; TRBD2 aligns across 7 bases. Germline loops: CDR1 MNHEY, CDR2 SVGAGI. The V and J ends lost 6 bases and 2 bases, in that order; junction bases with no gene match: 5. The CDR3 totals 14 residues. The CDR3 here is CASRAGLNTDTQYF. The CDR3 DNA reads as TGTGCCAGCAGGGCGGGACTAAACACAGATACGCAGTATTTT.

The chain has TRBV5-1 and TRBJ2-3, with 14 bases identical to TRBD2. This CDR3 has 16 amino acids. With 5 bases clipped from V and 5 bases from J, the junction kept 7 bases outside the gene matches. CDR1 and CDR2 (germline): SGHRS, YFSETQ. CDR3 protein: CASRQTSGGAIDTQYF. CDR3 DNA sequence: TGCGCCAGCAGACAGACTAGCGGGGGGGCTATAGATACGCAGTATTTT.

The rearrangement uses TRBV2 and TRBJ1-2, with D perhaps matching TRBD1 (5 bases). This CDR3 is built from 14 residues. The V gene's germline CDR1 is SNHLY and CDR2 FYNNEI. The V end was cut by 2 bases, the J end by 8 bases, with 15 bases between. The CDR3 coding sequence is TGTGCCAGCAGTGAACAGGCAGGGATTAAAGGCTACACCTTC. Translation gives CASSEQAGIKGYTF.

This rearrangement joins TRBV2 to TRBJ2-7; 7 bases are shared with TRBD1. The CDR3 extends over 14 amino acids. CDR1 is SNHLY and CDR2 is FYNNEI in the germline V gene. V was clipped by 5 bases and J by 2 bases; unmatched bases: 6. The CDR3 DNA is TGTGCCAGCAGTCCCGGGACAGTTACCTACGAGCAGTACTTC. Amino acid sequence: CASSPGTVTYEQYF.

This clone came up a few times. The V call is TRBV11-3, the J call TRBJ2-3; 7 bases line up with TRBD1. This CDR3 contains 14 residues. V shed 2 bases, J shed 5 bases, and the junction held 4 bases outside the gene matches. CDR1 SGHNT and CDR2 YENEEA come from the germline V gene. The CDR3: CASSLHRGLDTQYF. The DNA of the CDR3 is TGTGCCAGCAGCTTACACAGGGGTTTAGATACGCAGTATTTT.

The chain recombines TRBV3-1 (or the pseudogene TRBV3-2) with TRBJ1-2; possibly TRBD1 for D (6 bases). V was trimmed by 4 bases and J by 4 bases, leaving 13 bases between them. Germline values: CDR1 LGHDT, CDR2 YNNKEL (reference sequence). This CDR3 is built from 14 residues. The CDR3 loop is CASSPPDSIYGYTF. The CDR3 nucleotides read TGTGCCAGCAGCCCCCCGGACAGTATCTATGGCTACACCTTC.

This clone was found once. The J gene is TRBJ2-1, the V gene TRBV5-1; 9 nucleotides agree with TRBD2. Germline V CDR1 and CDR2: SGHRS, YFSETQ. The CDR3 contains 16 residues. With 4 bases clipped from V and 5 bases from J, the junction kept 10 bases outside the gene matches. CDR3 sequence (DNA): TGCGCCAGCAGCCCTCCACTAGCGGGCCCGAACAATGAGCAGTTCTTC. The encoded protein is CASSPPLAGPNNEQFF. The variable domain in full, with the rest retrieved from reference TRBV5-1 and TRBJ2-1, is KAGVTQTPRYLIKTRGQQVTLSCSPISGHRSVSWYQQTPGQGLQFLFEYFSETQRNKGNFPGRFSGRQFSNSRSEMNVSTLELGDSALYLCASSPPLAGPNNEQFFGPGTRLTVL.

This clone was seen once. The J gene is TRBJ2-1, the V gene TRBV3-1 (or the pseudogene TRBV3-2); D perhaps matches TRBD1 (5 bases). This CDR3 region has 15 residues. Trimming removed 4 bases from V and 8 bases from J, with 18 bases in between. Per the germline V gene, CDR1 is LGHDT and CDR2 is YNNKEL (reference sequence). CDR3 residues: CASSPGKGIWYEQFF. The CDR3 DNA follows: TGTGCCAGCAGCCCAGGGAAGGGGATTTGGTATGAGCAGTTCTTC.

This clone has a handful of counts. This rearrangement joins TRBV5-1 to TRBJ2-5; 14 bases agree with TRBD2. This CDR3 region has 17 residues. The V and J ends lost 4 bases and 2 bases, in that order; junction bases with no gene match: 7. The germline V gene encodes CDR1 SGHRS and CDR2 YFSETQ. In nucleotides, the CDR3 is TGCGCCAGCAGCACGGGACTAGCGGGGGCCCTACAAGAGACCCAGTACTTC. Its translation is CASSTGLAGALQETQYF. Full variable domain (missing parts from reference TRBV5-1 and TRBJ2-5): KAGVTQTPRYLIKTRGQQVTLSCSPISGHRSVSWYQQTPGQGLQFLFEYFSETQRNKGNFPGRFSGRQFSNSRSEMNVSTLELGDSALYLCASSTGLAGALQETQYFGPGTRLLVL.

This chain uses TRBV19 with TRBJ2-1; 9 bases are shared with TRBD1. Germline CDR1 is LNHDA and CDR2 is SQIVND (reference sequence). The CDR3 is 15 residues long. With 5 bases clipped from V and 3 bases from J, the junction kept 5 bases outside the gene matches. This chain's CDR3 is CASSPGTGFYNEQFF. CDR3 in DNA: TGTGCCAGTAGTCCCGGGACAGGGTTCTACAATGAGCAGTTCTTC.